Below, 29 T cell receptor beta chains from the same sample are listed, as sequenced in a study of shared clonotypes between healthy human individuals. The method was immunoSEQ multiplex PCR; TCRdb's version includes in-frame clones alone and lacks a portion of them. The repertoire holds a few million clones, with approximately 94% as singletons. Sequenced: naive CD4+ T cells sorted from blood. Subset meaning: CD45RA+ positively selected. Receptor source: a man younger than 35 in good health.

This chain uses TRBV6-1 with TRBJ1-1; no reliable D call. Germline V gene sequence: CDR1 MNHNS, CDR2 SASEGT. CDR3 length equals 14 residues. V dropped 6 bases and J dropped 0 bases, with 11 bases sitting between them. The CDR3 reads CASREQNMNTEAFF. DNA for the CDR3: TGTGCCAGCAGGGAACAGAATATGAACACTGAAGCTTTCTTT.

The chain links TRBV28 to TRBJ2-7; D gene ambiguous. Per germline, CDR1 MDHEN and CDR2 SYDVKM. The CDR3 contains 14 residues. The V end was cut by 4 bases, the J end by 2 bases, with 12 bases between. As DNA, the CDR3 is TGTGCCAGCAGTTCACCTAGTGAGACCTACGAGCAGTACTTC. It translates to CASSSPSETYEQYF.

Here the CDR3 reads CASSLVTLSHEQYF. The CDR3 DNA sequence: TGTGCCAGCAGCTTAGTAACCCTATCCCACGAGCAGTACTTC. The chain recombines TRBV7-2 with TRBJ2-7; D remains ambiguous. The CDR3 extends over 14 amino acids. Germline V gene lookup returns CDR1 SGHTA and CDR2 FQGNSA. The germline V and J ends were trimmed by 1 base and 5 bases, with 12 bases remaining between them.

This chain connects TRBV28 to TRBJ2-3; 15 positions match TRBD2. Germline CDR1 MDHEN, CDR2 SYDVKM. The CDR3 sequence is 17 residues long. V was pared by 1 base and J by 4 bases, with 3 bases of the junction left unmatched. The CDR3 DNA sequence: TGTGCCAGCAGTTTATCCGGGACTAGCGGGGGGCCAGATACGCAGTATTTT. Amino acid sequence: CASSLSGTSGGPDTQYF.

The CDR3 bases are TGCGCCAGCAGCCCGCTGGACAGGGGGCAGATGGCTGGAAACACCATATATTTT. It codes for CASSPLDRGQMAGNTIYF. The chain carries TRBV4-1 and TRBJ1-3; 11 nucleotides match TRBD1. V dropped 4 bases and J dropped 2; count of bases not matched to a gene: 10. Per the germline V gene, CDR1 is MGHRA and CDR2 is YSYEKL. This CDR3 is built from 18 residues.

A remark on this clone: Within the sample, other DNA sequences also encode this same CDR3. This chain links TRBV30 with TRBJ1-3; D is unclear. Germline CDR1 GTSNPN, CDR2 SVGIG (reference sequence). The ends were cut back, 2 bases at V and 0 bases at J, with 8 bases in the middle. The CDR3 length is 14 residues. CDR3 protein: CAWSRVGSGNTIYF. CDR3 DNA sequence: TGTGCCTGGAGTCGGGTTGGCTCTGGAAACACCATATATTTT.

V gene TRBV11-2 combines with J gene TRBJ2-5, with 8 bases fitting TRBD1. The CDR3 length is 12 residues. The V gene end was trimmed by 5 bases and the J gene end by 12 bases; junction bases not matched to a gene: 8. Germline V gene data show CDR1 as SGHAT and CDR2 as FQNNGV. CDR3 residues: CASSPGQGWEYF. In DNA form, the CDR3 reads TGTGCCAGCAGCCCCGGACAGGGATGGGAGTACTTC.

The V gene is TRBV10-1, the J gene TRBJ2-7, with TRBD1 identical over 10 bases. The CDR3 runs 21 residues. V lost 6 bases and J lost 7; bases outside the gene matches: 30. Germline V gene data show CDR1 as WNHNN and CDR2 as SYGVQD (reference sequence). As DNA, the CDR3 is TGCGCCAGCAGAGAACCCCGGTTGGGACAGGGGACTACGAGAGGACTGACGGAGCAGTACTTC. Encoded protein: CASREPRLGQGTTRGLTEQYF.

The chain couples TRBV2 to TRBJ2-2; 7 bases align to TRBD2. The ends lost 0 bases at V and 5 bases at J; junction bases unmatched: 0. Per germline, CDR1 SNHLY and CDR2 FYNNEI. This CDR3 contains 14 residues. CDR3: CASSEARETGELFF. The CDR3 DNA reads as TGTGCCAGCAGTGAAGCGCGGGAGACCGGGGAGCTGTTTTTT.

The J gene is TRBJ1-6, the V gene TRBV7-2; the D is unclear. The germline CDR1 and CDR2 sequences are SGHTA and FQGNSA. The CDR3 has 15 residues. V was shortened by 3 bases and J by 2 bases, with 8 bases between the two germline ends. The CDR3 reads CASSFGTAYNSPLHF. CDR3 bases: TGTGCCAGCAGCTTTGGAACAGCCTATAATTCACCCCTCCACTTT. Complete variable domain (other parts from reference TRBV7-2 and TRBJ1-6): GAGVSQSPSNKVTEKGKDVELRCDPISGHTALYWYRQSLGQGLEFLIYFQGNSAPDKSGLPSDRFSAERTGGSVSTLTIQRTQQEDSAVYLCASSFGTAYNSPLHFGNGTRLTVT.

This sequence joins TRBV2 and TRBJ1-6; D might be TRBD1 (6 bases). The V end was cut by 7 bases, the J end by 7 bases, with 14 bases between. This CDR3 has 14 amino acids. Germline assignment: CDR1 SNHLY and CDR2 FYNNEI. Written as DNA, the CDR3 is TGTGCCAGCAAGAGGGGGACGCAGAATTCACCCCTCCACTTT. Its protein product is CASKRGTQNSPLHF.

In the case of this clone: The identical CDR3 is also encoded by other nucleotide sequences in the sample. The chain uses TRBV18 and TRBJ2-7; D might be TRBD1 (6 bases). Per germline, CDR1 KGHSH and CDR2 LQKENI. Trimming removed 2 bases at V and 3 bases at J, with 11 bases between. This CDR3 is 14 amino acids long. In DNA, the CDR3 is TGTGCCAGCTCACCAGGTCAGGGGTTCTACGAGCAGTACTTC. Translation gives CASSPGQGFYEQYF.

This chain uses TRBV2 with TRBJ2-3; the D is unclear. The CDR3 is made up of 13 amino acids. Per the germline V gene, CDR1 is SNHLY and CDR2 is FYNNEI. V was shortened by 6 bases and J by 2 bases, with 9 bases between the two germline ends. CDR3 region: CASRETFTDTQYF. CDR3 nucleotide sequence: TGTGCCAGCAGGGAGACTTTCACAGATACGCAGTATTTT.

The genes are TRBV18 and TRBJ2-3; no clear D. V was pared by 3 bases and J by 5 bases, with 12 bases between. Germline V gene sequence: CDR1 KGHSH, CDR2 LQKENI. This CDR3 is built from 14 residues. The CDR3 sequence is CASSPPRSVDTQYF. The DNA for the CDR3 is TGTGCCAGCTCACCCCCAAGGAGTGTAGATACGCAGTATTTT.

V usage is TRBV6-1 and J usage is TRBJ1-1; D is undetermined. Germline-derived CDR1 and CDR2 are MNHNS and SASEGT. The CDR3 sequence is 13 residues long. The V end lost 4 bases, the J end lost 3 bases, and 9 bases lay between the germline ends. The CDR3 region has the DNA TGTGCCAGCAGTGGATCAATGGACACTGAAGCTTTCTTT. As protein: CASSGSMDTEAFF.

The chain links TRBV5-1 to TRBJ2-5, with 11 nucleotides matching TRBD2. V shed 2 bases and J 3 bases; nucleotides not matched to a gene: 3. The CDR3 loop spans 15 amino acids. In germline, CDR1 is SGHRS, CDR2 YFSETQ. In DNA, the CDR3 is TGCGCCAGCAGCTTATCTAGCGGGGGGAAAGAGACCCAGTACTTC. Protein: CASSLSSGGKETQYF.

This chain uses TRBV7-8 with TRBJ1-5; TRBD1 aligns across 7 bases. V trimming: 0 bases; J trimming: 8 bases; junction bases outside the gene matches: 4. Germline CDR1 is SGHVS and CDR2 is FQNEAQ. The CDR3 has 14 residues. The DNA of the CDR3 is TGTGCCAGCAGCTTAGCGTATACAGGGGAGCCCCAGCATTTT. The encoded protein is CASSLAYTGEPQHF.

This chain connects TRBV7-9 to TRBJ2-6; no clear D gene. The V and J ends lost 5 bases and 5 bases respectively, with 10 bases between them. The CDR3 runs to 14 residues. CDR1 and CDR2 (germline): SEHNR, FQNEAQ (reference sequence). CDR3 nucleotide sequence: TGTGCCAGCAGCCGAGCGCTGCGGGCCAACGTCCTGACTTTC. This gives the protein CASSRALRANVLTF.

This clone was recorded only once. This sample includes further DNA sequences coding for the same CDR3. The chain uses TRBV11-1 and TRBJ2-7; the D is unclear. CDR1 is SGHAT, CDR2 FQDESV, per germline (reference sequence). The CDR3 contains 11 residues. Between the trimmed V and J ends, which lost 4 bases and 3 bases, there was a span of 4 bases. CDR3: CASSSSYEQYF. The CDR3 DNA reads TGTGCCAGCAGCTCCAGCTACGAGCAGTACTTC. Drawing the rest from reference TRBV11-1 and TRBJ2-7, the complete variable domain is EAEVAQSPRYKITEKSQAVAFWCDPISGHATLYWYRQILGQGPELLVQFQDESVVDDSQLPKDRFSAERLKGVDSTLKIQPAELGDSAMYLCASSSSYEQYFGPGTRLTVT.

Of note for this clone: One end of the junction varies from germline; a read error may be responsible. The chain has TRBV7-7 and TRBJ2-2, with 10 bases that match TRBD1. The CDR3 consists of 15 residues. CDR1 and CDR2 (germline): SSHAT, FNYEAQ (reference sequence). Here the CDR3 reads CASSLDRGDTGELFF. The CDR3 DNA sequence: TGTGCTAGCAGCTTGGACAGGGGGGACACCGGGGAGCTGTTTTTT.

With regard to this clone: Different DNA sequences within this sample yield the same CDR3. This chain links TRBV9 with TRBJ1-6; D is unclear. Trimming removed 3 bases from V and 4 bases from J, with 2 bases in between. The CDR3 consists of 12 residues. Germline V gene data show CDR1 as SGDLS and CDR2 as YYNGEE. The CDR3 DNA follows: TGTGCCAGCAGCGGGTATAATTCACCCCTCCACTTT. Encoded protein: CASSGYNSPLHF.

The gene calls are TRBV27 and TRBJ2-2; D ambiguous. V was shortened by 2 bases and J by 6 bases, with 7 bases between the two germline ends. This CDR3 region has 13 residues. Per germline, CDR1 MNHEY and CDR2 SMNVEV (reference sequence). The CDR3 nucleotides read TGTGCCAGCAGTTTAAGCAGGCCCGGGGAGCTGTTTTTT. It is translated as CASSLSRPGELFF.

The chain links TRBV7-6 to TRBJ2-1; D ambiguous. The CDR3 has 13 residues. From germline, CDR1 is SGHVS and CDR2 FNYEAQ. V was cut by 5 bases and J by 3 bases, with 8 bases left in between. The CDR3: CASSTLVYNEQFF. The CDR3, as DNA: TGTGCCAGCAGCACGTTGGTCTACAATGAGCAGTTCTTC.

The chain joins TRBV18 to TRBJ1-2; D gene ambiguous. The CDR3 length is 14 residues. Germline lookup yields CDR1 KGHSH and CDR2 LQKENI. V lost 3 bases and J 3 bases, leaving 11 bases between the germline ends. In nucleotides, the CDR3 is TGTGCCAGCTCACCGCTGAACAGTCACTATGGCTACACCTTC. This codes for CASSPLNSHYGYTF.

This chain joins TRBV6-1 and TRBJ1-2; a possible D gene is TRBD1 (6 bases). The V end lost 7 bases, the J end lost 8 bases, and 17 bases lay between the germline ends. The length of the CDR3 is 13 residues. Germline V gene data show CDR1 as MNHNS and CDR2 as SASEGT. CDR3 region: CASTPGVQSGYTF. The CDR3 DNA follows: TGTGCCAGCACCCCAGGGGTCCAAAGCGGCTACACCTTC.

This clone was found once. The CDR3: CASSPSKGQGGIQYF. DNA of the CDR3: TGTGCCAGCAGCCCTTCAAAAGGACAGGGAGGCATTCAGTACTTC. This chain uses TRBV7-9 with TRBJ2-4; 8 bases map to TRBD1. This CDR3 spans 15 amino acids. Germline-derived CDR1 and CDR2 are SEHNR and FQNEAQ (reference sequence). The V segment lost 5 bases and the J segment 9 bases; nucleotides outside the gene matches: 12.

This clone was picked up one time. The same CDR3 is also encoded by other DNA sequences in this sample. The rearrangement uses TRBV9 and TRBJ2-7; possibly TRBD1 for D (7 bases). Trimming took off 0 bases at V and 3 bases at J, with 10 bases between the two ends. Germline V CDR1 and CDR2: SGDLS, YYNGEE. CDR3 size: 14 residues. CDR3 nucleotide sequence: TGTGCCAGCAGCGTAGCTCAGGGGGGCTACGAGCAGTACTTC. Its protein product is CASSVAQGGYEQYF.

The V call is TRBV7-9, the J call TRBJ1-1; 7 positions agree with TRBD1. With V trimmed by 6 bases and J by 0 bases, 13 bases remained unmatched. Germline V lookup: CDR1 SEHNR, CDR2 FQNEAQ (reference sequence). This CDR3 is built from 17 residues. The CDR3, as DNA: TGTGCCAGCAGACCACTCCGGGACAGCACCATGAACACTGAAGCTTTCTTT. Protein product: CASRPLRDSTMNTEAFF.

This clone was seen only a few times. This sample also contains other DNA sequences that code for the same CDR3. The CDR3: CASSLEYEQYF. The CDR3 DNA reads TGCGCCAGCAGCTTGGAGTACGAGCAGTACTTC. The chain uses TRBV5-1 and TRBJ2-7; D is ambiguous. The V gene's germline CDR1 is SGHRS and CDR2 YFSETQ. V was trimmed by 0 bases and J by 4 bases, leaving 2 bases between them. The CDR3 is 11 residues long.